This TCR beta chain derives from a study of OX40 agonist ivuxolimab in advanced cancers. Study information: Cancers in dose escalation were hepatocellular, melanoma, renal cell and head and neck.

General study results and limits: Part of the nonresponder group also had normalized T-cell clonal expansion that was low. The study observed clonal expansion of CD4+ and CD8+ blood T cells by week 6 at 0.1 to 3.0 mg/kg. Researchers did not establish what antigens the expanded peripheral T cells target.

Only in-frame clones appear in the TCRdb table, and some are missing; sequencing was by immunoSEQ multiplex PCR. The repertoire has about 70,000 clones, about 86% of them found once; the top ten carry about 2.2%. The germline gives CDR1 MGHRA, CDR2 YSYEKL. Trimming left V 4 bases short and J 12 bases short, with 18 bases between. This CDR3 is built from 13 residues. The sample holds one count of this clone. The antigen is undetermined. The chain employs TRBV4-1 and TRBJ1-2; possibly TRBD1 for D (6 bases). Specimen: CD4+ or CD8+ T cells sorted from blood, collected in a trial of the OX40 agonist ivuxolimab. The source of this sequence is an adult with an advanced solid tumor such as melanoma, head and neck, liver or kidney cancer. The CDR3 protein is CASSPGNNRQDTF. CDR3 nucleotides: TGCGCCAGCAGCCCGGGAAATAACCGACAGGACACCTTC.